This T cell receptor (beta chain) was sequenced in a study of Ad26.COV2.S vaccination and SARS-CoV-2 variants (dated by TCRdb to the early 2020s). General notes on the study: TCRbeta repertoire sequencing was used to assess the specificity and breadth of SARS-CoV-2-reactive T cell receptors after Ad26.COV2.S vaccination. A total of some 30 samples were included in the TCR-sequenced set, comprising roughly 19 Ad26.COV2.S vaccine recipients, 5 placebo recipients and 8 SARS-CoV-2 convalescent individuals. Paper-wide results and their limitations: Vaccine and placebo recipients had comparable non-spike TCR breadth, which fits with the vaccine containing only spike. After vaccination, spike-specific CD8+ and CD4+ T cell responses were reported to show substantial breadth. Compared with placebo recipients, Ad26.COV2.S recipients showed higher spike-specific TCR breadth (P = 0.0014). The authors noted that the TCR breadth and depth analyses may have underestimated total T cell responses.

Explained via the paper, the time point label denotes: individuals recovered from natural SARS-CoV-2 infection. For this clone: Its antigen has not been determined. Base quality data are lacking; no much larger clone is found one base away.

CDR1 SQVTM and CDR2 ANQGSEA are derived from the germline V gene. Trimming costs V 4 bases and J 0 bases, and their ends lie 13 bases apart. From the cysteine through the phenylalanine, the CDR3 covers 14 amino acids. The DNA shown is the 42-base CDR3, in frame from base 1. TCRbeta CDR3 regions were sequenced with the immunoSEQ Assay. After extraction, genomic DNA underwent amplification by bias-controlled multiplex PCR, followed by high-throughput sequencing. The authors processed their data as follows. To quantify the absolute abundance of each unique TCRbeta CDR3 region, sequences were collapsed and filtered. T cell fraction was estimated by normalizing TCRbeta template counts to usable DNA, with usable DNA measured through amplification of reference genes found in all nucleated cells. Repertoire TCRs were annotated as SARS-CoV-2-specific by exact matching of V gene, CDR3 amino acid sequence and J gene to a known reactive TCR set. The reference SARS-CoV-2 TCR set was obtained from MIRA and was filtered for enrichment in COVID-19-positive ImmuneCODE repertoires, whereby public or cross-reactive TCRs were removed. Using the MIRA antigens, annotated TCRs were further analysed by specific ORF or by position within an ORF. Breadth was defined as annotated unique rearrangements over total unique productive rearrangements; depth was the summed frequency of those rearrangements. TCR breadth was compared between groups using two-sided Wilcoxon rank-sum tests. The source is immuneACCESS, and TCRdb retained only in-frame sequences with V and J called. Part of the clones is not carried over; for the studies checked, unresolved V genes explain less than half of this, and the remainder is unexplained. V, J and clone size are taken as reported in that table, and D and trimming were inferred from the DNA itself. The sample table shows 300,000 to 400,000 clones, and about 91% are seen once. 3.5% to 4.5% of the sample comes from the top ten.

This TCR was recovered from a human donor who had recovered from COVID-19. This chain joins TRBV29-1 to TRBJ2-7, with TRBD1 perhaps the D gene, on 6 matching bases. This specimen consisted of peripheral blood, obtained after recovery from COVID-19. The CDR3 sequence is CSVGMTGSSYEQYF. The sequence in DNA is TGCAGCGTTGGGATGACAGGCAGCTCCTACGAGCAGTACTTC.